The next 5 T cell receptor beta chains were all read from a single sample in a study of T cells in lung cancer brain metastases. Produced via immunoSEQ multiplex PCR; TCRdb's table is partial and in-frame only. The sample comprises over a thousand clones, 85% to 90% of which are singletons, and approximately 15% rests with the top ten. The sequencing input was tumor tissue from a brain metastasis. Receptors were obtained from a woman aged 45-65 years with non-small cell lung cancer that had spread to the brain.

The chain couples TRBV7-9 to TRBJ1-4, with D perhaps matching TRBD1 (6 bases). Trimming took off 2 bases at V and 8 bases at J, with 12 bases between the two ends. The CDR3 extends over 14 amino acids. Germline CDR1 reads SEHNR; CDR2 reads FQNEAQ (reference sequence). The CDR3 DNA reads TGTGCCAGCAGCTTATTGGGCACAGGGGAAAAACTGTTTTTT. Protein product: CASSLLGTGEKLFF.

This clone was observed a handful of times. The V call is TRBV27, the J call TRBJ2-1, with no clear D. Deletions cut 8 bases from V and 9 bases from J, with 11 bases between. The CDR3 has 11 residues. Germline assignment: CDR1 MNHEY and CDR2 SMNVEV (reference sequence). The CDR3 DNA reads TGTGCCAGCTCTAATTCGGGTGAGCAGTTCTTC. This encodes CASSNSGEQFF.

This rearrangement joins TRBV7-9 to TRBJ2-5, with no clear D. Germline values: CDR1 SEHNR, CDR2 FQNEAQ (reference sequence). V gave up 5 bases and J gave up 5 bases, with 9 bases separating them. CDR3 length: 12 residues. The CDR3 is CASSGLGETQYF. The CDR3 coding sequence is TGTGCCAGCAGCGGCCTAGGGGAGACCCAGTACTTC.

The chain joins TRBV5-1 to TRBJ2-7; D is unresolved. Germline-derived CDR1 and CDR2 are SGHRS and YFSETQ. The CDR3 contains 14 residues. The germline V and J ends were trimmed by 4 bases and 0 bases, with 11 bases remaining between them. Here the CDR3 reads CASSVMGSSYEQYF. The CDR3 nucleotides read TGCGCCAGCAGCGTTATGGGCAGCTCCTACGAGCAGTACTTC.

V usage is TRBV9 and J usage is TRBJ2-7; D call uncertain. Germline V gene data show CDR1 as SGDLS and CDR2 as YYNGEE. The CDR3 extends over 12 amino acids. V dropped 3 bases and J dropped 7 bases, with 11 bases sitting between them. The CDR3: CASSAQHGEQYF. CDR3 in DNA: TGTGCCAGCAGCGCCCAACATGGGGAGCAGTACTTC.